This TCR beta chain was retrieved from a study of T cells expressing NK-cell markers. As for the study in general: Cells sorted as CD3+CD56+NKG2C+, CD3+CD56+NKG2C- and CD3+CD56-NKG2C+ T cells supplied the TCR beta repertoires. The eight sequenced donors comprised seven who were HCMV-seropositive and one who was seronegative.

Scientists made TCR beta cDNA using 5'RACE template switching with UMIs. TCRdb reprocessed the 5' RACE reads and stores each CDR3 protein as one record, lacking DNA. This sample's clone table lists some 600,000 distinct CDR3 sequences. Germline loops: CDR1 LGHNA, CDR2 YNFKEQ. The CDR3 has 15 residues. Notes on this clonotype: Antigen unknown.

Study-wide results and caveats: Researchers report these clonotypes also headed the CD3+CD56-NKG2C+ fraction in several donors.

The sequence was collected from a man aged 18 to 29 in good health. The J gene is TRBJ2-3, the V gene TRBV4-2; TCRdb proposes TRBD2, but this gene call is untestable without DNA. The sample taken for sequencing was blood T cells: a sorted CD56 or NKG2C T cell subset, CD4+ or CD8+ T cells, or bulk PBMC T cells (not recorded which). The CDR3 here is CASSQVTAWERAQYF.